This T cell receptor (beta chain) was profiled in a study of T-cell reconstitution after alpha-beta-depleted transplantation in children. This CDR3 spans 15 amino acids. The V gene end was trimmed by 5 bases and the J gene end by 5 bases; junction bases not matched to a gene: 7. This sample's TCRbeta library carried unique molecular identifier barcodes. TCRdb analysed the PCR reads with MiXCR anew, one entry per CDR3 protein. The sample holds around 580,000 distinct CDR3 sequences, about 21% seen once. The rearrangement joins TRBV12-3 or TRBV12-4 to TRBJ2-5; 11 nucleotides line up with TRBD2. The receptor was isolated from a boy younger than two who had a stem cell transplant for acute myeloid leukemia, so the T cells may come from the graft donor. Sequencing was performed on PBMCs, mostly from graft donor cells, taken 360 days after TCRalphabeta/CD19-depleted stem cell transplant. The CDR3 reads CASSVVIAGGETQYF. The CDR3 coding sequence is TGTGCCAGCAGTGTCGTCATAGCGGGGGGGGAGACCCAGTACTTC.